This TCR beta chain was recovered during a study of blood T cell repertoires in COVID-19. The germline V gene has CDR1 SGHKS and CDR2 YYEKEE (reference sequence). The CDR3 loop spans 15 amino acids. With V trimmed by 1 base and J by 7 bases, 4 bases remained unmatched. Method: immunoSEQ multiplex PCR; TCRdb's copy keeps in-frame clones and lacks some. This table holds around 23,000 clones, 65% to 85% found once. Material: peripheral blood. This receptor was identified in a man in his forties or fifties with COVID-19, enrolled during active disease. The genes are TRBV5-5 and TRBJ2-2; 10 bases align to TRBD2. The CDR3 DNA follows: TGTGCCAGCAGCTTGCTAGCGGGAGTGGTCGGGGAGCTGTTTTTT. It codes for CASSLLAGVVGELFF.